The clone carrying this T cell receptor beta chain turned up a few times. Its antigen is not known. The V and J ends lost 4 bases and 5 bases respectively, with 15 bases between them. The germline gives CDR1 PRHDT, CDR2 FYEKMQ (reference sequence). CDR3 size: 16 residues. This entry comes from a study of T cells after posttransplantation cyclophosphamide. The study, taken as a whole, reports: Recipient CMV seropositivity and CMV reactivation strongly tracked TRB clonality. Blood and skin or GI T cell repertoires showed limited TRB overlap.

Some clones are missing from TCRdb's copy, which holds only in-frame ones; the method was immunoSEQ multiplex PCR. In the table there are about 21,000 clones, around 98% of which are singletons. The related graft donor's blood sample was taken on the day of bone marrow donation. V gene TRBV13 combines with J gene TRBJ1-6; the D gene is possibly TRBD1 (5 bases). The sample taken for sequencing was naive CD8+ T cells sorted from PBMCs. This clonotype was obtained from a man aged 35-49 years in good health, CMV-negative, and a related stem cell transplant donor. The CDR3 sequence: CASSSLTPGDNSPLHF. The CDR3 coding sequence is TGTGCCAGCAGCTCCCTTACGCCGGGGGATAATTCACCCCTCCACTTT.